This T cell receptor beta chain was profiled in a study of early T cells in non-severe SARS-CoV-2 infection. Study-wide background: Investigators sequenced bulk RNA drawn from unsorted whole blood, and chains remained unpaired. Study-wide results and caveats: The matching step, a VDJdb search, favored anti-spike CD8 responses and missed private and CD4 specificities.

Unique molecular identifier tags were affixed to discrete cDNA molecules. TCRdb re-derived calls from the 5' RACE reads in MiXCR, one entry per CDR3 protein. The table has more than 20,000 distinct CDR3 sequences, less than 7% seen once. On this clonotype: Its specificity is not known.

From germline, CDR1 is SGHRS and CDR2 YFSETQ. V was clipped by 4 bases and J by 7 bases; unmatched bases: 7. The CDR3 extends over 14 amino acids. The sample was whole blood. The chain uses TRBV5-1 and TRBJ2-7, with TRBD1 identical over 11 bases. The clonotype comes from an adult who was a healthcare worker with PCR-confirmed SARS-CoV-2 infection or an uninfected control (not recorded which). In nucleotides, the CDR3 is TGCGCCAGCAGCCGAGGACAGGGGGCTTGGGAGCAGTACTTC. Protein: CASSRGQGAWEQYF.